Listed here are 18 T cell receptor beta chains from one sample, sequenced in a study of T-cell reconstitution after alpha-beta-depleted transplantation in children. Unique molecular identifiers were built into the TCRbeta library. TCRdb used MiXCR to reprocess the PCR reads, holding one entry per CDR3 protein. The sample has approximately 500,000 distinct CDR3 sequences; about 10% are singletons. Material: PBMCs, obtained before TCRalphabeta/CD19-depleted stem cell transplant. The receptor source for this set is a child aged 2 to 9 with inherited bone marrow failure, due to receive a stem cell transplant.

Ten or more counts support this clonotype. The chain carries TRBV29-1 and TRBJ2-7; weak D call: TRBD2 (5 bases). V dropped 4 bases and J dropped 0 bases, with 10 bases sitting between them. The CDR3 has 13 residues. The germline V gene encodes CDR1 SQVTM and CDR2 ANQGSEA. This CDR3 reads CSVVSDSSYEQYF. As DNA, the CDR3 is TGCAGCGTTGTTTCGGACTCCTCCTACGAGCAGTACTTC.

This chain links TRBV20-1 with TRBJ1-1, with TRBD1 as a possible D gene (5 bases). The CDR3 consists of 14 residues. CDR1 and CDR2 from the germline V gene are DFQATT and SNEGSKA (reference sequence). Trimming took off 0 bases at V and 5 bases at J, with 13 bases between the two ends. CDR3: CSARDPRGRTEAFF. The CDR3 DNA follows: TGCAGTGCTAGAGATCCGAGGGGCCGAACTGAAGCTTTCTTT.

Many counts were recorded for this clonotype. The chain couples TRBV7-2 to TRBJ2-3; 12 nucleotides agree with TRBD2. The CDR3 has 15 residues. The V gene's germline CDR1 is SGHTA and CDR2 FQGNSA. The V gene end was trimmed by 2 bases and the J gene end by 14 bases; junction bases not matched to a gene: 11. The CDR3 sequence: CASSLFELAGGTWYF. The CDR3 coding sequence is TGTGCCAGCAGCTTATTCGAGCTAGCGGGGGGGACGTGGTATTTT.

The table lists this clonotype with many counts. The chain is built from TRBV20-1 and TRBJ2-7, with D tentatively TRBD1 or TRBD2 (5 bases each). V shed 3 bases and J shed 2 bases, with 20 bases lying between them. The CDR3 extends over 16 amino acids. CDR1 is DFQATT, CDR2 SNEGSKA, per germline (reference sequence). CDR3 sequence: CSARGLAGIRPYEQYF. DNA for the CDR3: TGCAGTGCTAGGGGGCTAGCAGGGATTCGCCCCTACGAGCAGTACTTC.

This clonotype was counted ten times or more. The chain recombines TRBV12-3 or TRBV12-4 with TRBJ2-3, with TRBD2 identical over 13 bases. With 5 bases clipped from V and 3 bases from J, the junction kept 8 bases outside the gene matches. The CDR3 contains 17 residues. The CDR3 coding sequence is TGTGCCAGCAGTATACTCGGACTAGCGGGAGAAACAGATACGCAGTATTTT. This codes for CASSILGLAGETDTQYF.

This clonotype was detected ten times or more. The chain recombines TRBV7-2 with TRBJ1-6, with unresolved D. CDR1 and CDR2 from the germline V gene are SGHTA and FQGNSA. The CDR3 runs to 15 residues. V was shortened by 5 bases and J by 0 bases, with 8 bases between the two germline ends. The CDR3 nucleotides are TGTGCCAGCAGCCCCAGGAGCTCCTATAATTCACCCCTCCACTTT. Protein product: CASSPRSSYNSPLHF.

This clonotype was recorded at least ten times. The chain employs TRBV7-2 and TRBJ2-1, with 13 positions matching TRBD2. V trimming: 2 bases; J trimming: 2 bases; junction bases outside the gene matches: 18. CDR1 is SGHTA and CDR2 is FQGNSA in the germline V gene. The CDR3 sequence is 22 residues long. CDR3: CASSLLLETSGRAGGTYNEQFF. CDR3 in DNA: TGTGCCAGCAGCTTACTACTAGAAACTAGCGGGAGGGCGGGAGGAACCTACAATGAGCAGTTCTTC.

This clonotype came up many times. The chain joins TRBV5-1 to TRBJ2-3, with 8 nucleotides matching TRBD2. The CDR3 length is 14 residues. CDR1 is SGHRS and CDR2 is YFSETQ in the germline V gene. Trimming took 4 bases from V and 8 from J; bases not matched to a gene: 9. The CDR3 sequence is CASSTQLAEGTQYF. The CDR3 coding sequence is TGCGCCAGCAGCACCCAACTAGCGGAGGGTACGCAGTATTTT.

This chain uses TRBV7-2 with TRBJ2-7, with 12 bases fitting TRBD2. In germline, CDR1 is SGHTA, CDR2 FQGNSA. J gave up 4 bases and V 1 base, and 5 bases lay outside the gene matches. CDR3 length: 16 residues. CDR3 protein: CASSLGSLAGGYEQYF. In nucleotides, the CDR3 is TGTGCCAGCAGCTTAGGTTCACTAGCGGGAGGTTACGAGCAGTACTTC.

The chain links TRBV6-1 to TRBJ1-1; D perhaps matches TRBD1 (5 bases). Germline CDR1 is MNHNS and CDR2 is SASEGT. The CDR3 totals 14 residues. The V gene lost 7 bases and the J gene lost 10 bases, with 22 bases spanning the gap. The CDR3 region has the DNA TGTGCCAGCACCCGGGGCCTAAGGGGCCGGCGAGCTTTCTTT. This translates into CASTRGLRGRRAFF.

At least ten counts were recorded for this clonotype. The V call is TRBV12-3 or TRBV12-4, the J call TRBJ1-1, with D maybe TRBD1 (5 bases). The CDR3 is 12 amino acids. V lost 3 bases and J 8 bases, leaving 10 bases between the germline ends. For the CDR3, the DNA is TGTGCCAGCAGTTTCGGGACGGAAGAAGCTTTCTTT. Its translation: CASSFGTEEAFF.

This clonotype was seen at least ten times. The genes are TRBV4-3 and TRBJ2-3; D call uncertain. This CDR3 contains 14 residues. Trimming removed 0 bases from V and 1 base from J, with 5 bases in between. Germline V gives CDR1 LGHNA, CDR2 YSLEER. Written as DNA, the CDR3 is TGCGCCAGCAGCCAAGAAGCTCGCACAGATACGCAGTATTTT. Amino acid sequence: CASSQEARTDTQYF.

The table lists this clonotype with many counts. CDR3 loop: CSAPGLAGGSGGTDTQYF. For the CDR3, the DNA is TGCAGCGCTCCCGGACTAGCGGGAGGTTCGGGTGGCACAGATACGCAGTATTTT. The rearrangement links TRBV29-1 to TRBJ2-3; 14 bases line up with TRBD2. Germline V gene sequence: CDR1 SQVTM, CDR2 ANQGSEA. The CDR3 runs 18 residues. Losses at the gene ends were 7 bases for V and 1 base for J; bases not matched to a gene: 13.

There are many counts of this clonotype. V and J are TRBV3-1 and TRBJ1-2, with 9 bases lining up with TRBD1. The CDR3 has 14 residues. Trimming at V came to 4 bases and at J to 8 bases, leaving 8 bases not matched to a gene. Germline V gives CDR1 LGHDT, CDR2 YNNKEL (reference sequence). In nucleotides, the CDR3 is TGTGCCAGCAGCCCTGAACAGGGGGCGAGGGGCTACACCTTC. This codes for CASSPEQGARGYTF. Full variable domain (missing parts from reference TRBV3-1 and TRBJ1-2): DTAVSQTPKYLVTQMGNDKSIKCEQNLGHDTMYWYKQDSKKFLKIMFSYNNKELIINETVPNRFSPKSPDKAHLNLHINSLELGDSAVYFCASSPEQGARGYTFGSGTRLTVV.

J is TRBJ2-7 and V is TRBV3-1; D perhaps matches TRBD1 (6 bases). Germline CDR1 LGHDT, CDR2 YNNKEL (reference sequence). The CDR3 has 15 amino acids. Trimming shortened V by 3 bases and J by 4 bases, and 16 bases separated the two germline ends. The CDR3 region has the DNA TGTGCCAGCAGCCAGGTCCCGGGACAATTTTACGAGCAGTACTTC. This codes for CASSQVPGQFYEQYF.

The rearrangement joins TRBV6-1 to TRBJ2-7, with 10 bases that match TRBD1. The germline V gene encodes CDR1 MNHNS and CDR2 SASEGT. The CDR3 is made up of 15 amino acids. V lost 6 bases to trimming and J lost 0 bases; unmatched junction nucleotides: 5. The CDR3: CASRRGQGVSYEQYF. CDR3 DNA: TGTGCCAGCAGGCGCGGACAGGGGGTCTCCTACGAGCAGTACTTC.

This clonotype occurred a few times. The rearrangement links TRBV20-1 to TRBJ2-1; 8 bases line up with TRBD2. CDR3 length: 15 residues. The V and J ends lost 3 bases and 4 bases, in that order; junction bases with no gene match: 8. The germline V gene encodes CDR1 DFQATT and CDR2 SNEGSKA (reference sequence). The CDR3 nucleotides read TGCAGTGCTAGGCACAGACTAGCGCCATACAATGAGCAGTTCTTC. Residues: CSARHRLAPYNEQFF.

This clonotype was seen repeatedly, ten times or more. The V call is TRBV5-1, the J call TRBJ2-1, with 8 positions matching TRBD2. The CDR3 contains 15 residues. Germline V gene data show CDR1 as SGHRS and CDR2 as YFSETQ. Unmatched junction bases numbered 10, after V lost 3 bases and J lost 8 bases. The CDR3 sequence is CASSWGSGSIDEQFF. The DNA of the CDR3 is TGCGCCAGCAGCTGGGGGAGCGGGAGTATCGATGAGCAGTTCTTC.